This record looks at one T cell receptor (beta chain) sequence and its context. Its antigen is undetermined. This CDR3 contains 15 residues. The V and J ends lost 6 bases and 0 bases, in that order; junction bases with no gene match: 5. Germline V gene sequence: CDR1 MNHNS, CDR2 SASEGT. General study findings and limits: Larger-cohort validation covered only one TCR beta V-J rearrangement. Tumor-infiltrating Treg TCR alpha and beta sequences overlapped most with tumor naive CD4+ T cells, then blood naive.

Constant-region reverse primers amplified full-length variable regions, followed by semi-nested Nested Universal Primer A PCR. A single record per CDR3 protein comes from TCRdb applying MiXCR to the 5' RACE reads. The sample consists of around 50,000 distinct CDR3 sequences, over 15% of them appearing once. CD25-based Treg depletion was applied to purified naive CD4+ T cells. The sequence was obtained from a female donor with breast cancer. The rearrangement links TRBV6-1 to TRBJ2-1; 7 bases align to TRBD1. The source material was naive CD4+ T cells sorted from blood. Subset defined: naive CD4+ T cells, CD4+CD45RA+CD25-. This CDR3 reads CASRMGQSSYNEQFF. The CDR3, as DNA: TGTGCCAGCAGGATGGGACAGAGCTCCTACAATGAGCAGTTCTTC.